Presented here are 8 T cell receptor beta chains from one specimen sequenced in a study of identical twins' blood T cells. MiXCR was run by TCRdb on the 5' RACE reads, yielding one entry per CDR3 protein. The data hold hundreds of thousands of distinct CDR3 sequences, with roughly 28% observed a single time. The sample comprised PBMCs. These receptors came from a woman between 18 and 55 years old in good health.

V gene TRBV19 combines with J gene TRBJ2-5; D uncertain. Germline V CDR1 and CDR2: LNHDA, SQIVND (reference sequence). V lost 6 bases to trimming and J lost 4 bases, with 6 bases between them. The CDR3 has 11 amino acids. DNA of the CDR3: TGTGCCAGTAGGTTGGGAGAGACCCAGTACTTC. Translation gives CASRLGETQYF.

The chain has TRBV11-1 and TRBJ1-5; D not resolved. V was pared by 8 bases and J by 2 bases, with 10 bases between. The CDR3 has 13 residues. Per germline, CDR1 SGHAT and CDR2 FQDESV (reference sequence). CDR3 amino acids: CASAVNGNQPQHF. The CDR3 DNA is TGTGCCAGCGCGGTTAATGGCAATCAGCCCCAGCATTTT.

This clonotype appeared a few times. As DNA, the CDR3 is TGTGCCATCAGTGAGTCGGTGGGAGGTTTTTACAATGAGCAGTTCTTC. The encoded protein is CAISESVGGFYNEQFF. The chain uses TRBV10-3 and TRBJ2-1; TRBD2 might be the D (6 bases). This CDR3 region has 16 residues. Trimming cost V 0 bases and J 4 bases, with 13 bases left between them. The germline CDR1 and CDR2 sequences are ENHRY and SYGVKD.

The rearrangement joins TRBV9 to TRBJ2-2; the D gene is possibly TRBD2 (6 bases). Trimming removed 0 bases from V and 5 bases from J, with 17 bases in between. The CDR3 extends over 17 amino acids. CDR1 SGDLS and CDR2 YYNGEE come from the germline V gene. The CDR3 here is CASSVGRDSPVTGELFF. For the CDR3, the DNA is TGTGCCAGCAGCGTAGGAAGGGACTCCCCGGTTACCGGGGAGCTGTTTTTT.

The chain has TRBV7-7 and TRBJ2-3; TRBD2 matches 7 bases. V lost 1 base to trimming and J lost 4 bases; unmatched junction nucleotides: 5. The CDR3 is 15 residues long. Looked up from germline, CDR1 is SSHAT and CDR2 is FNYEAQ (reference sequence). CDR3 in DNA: TGTGCCAGCAGCTTAGTCGGGGGGAGCGCAGATACGCAGTATTTT. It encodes CASSLVGGSADTQYF.

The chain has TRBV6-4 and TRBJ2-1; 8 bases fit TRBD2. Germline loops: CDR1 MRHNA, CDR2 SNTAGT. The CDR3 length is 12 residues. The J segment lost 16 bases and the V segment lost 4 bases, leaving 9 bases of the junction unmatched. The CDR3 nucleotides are TGTGCCAGCAGTGGGGACGGGAGGGCCCAATTCTTC. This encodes CASSGDGRAQFF.

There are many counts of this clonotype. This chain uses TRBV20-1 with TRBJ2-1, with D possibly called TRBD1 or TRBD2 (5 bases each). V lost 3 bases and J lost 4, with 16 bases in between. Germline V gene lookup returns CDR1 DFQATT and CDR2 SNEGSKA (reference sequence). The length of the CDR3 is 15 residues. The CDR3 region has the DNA TGCAGTGCTAGCGGGGTTCAGGGCCGGTACAATGAGCAGTTCTTC. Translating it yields CSASGVQGRYNEQFF.

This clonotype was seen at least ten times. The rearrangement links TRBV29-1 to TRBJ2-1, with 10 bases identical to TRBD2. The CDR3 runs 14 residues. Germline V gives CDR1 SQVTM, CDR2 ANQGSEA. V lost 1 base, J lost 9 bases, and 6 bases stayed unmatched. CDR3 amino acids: CSVEGLAGVVEQFF. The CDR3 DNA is TGCAGCGTTGAAGGGCTAGCGGGAGTGGTTGAGCAGTTCTTC.